Following are 8 T cell receptor beta chains from one sample sequenced in a study of shared clonotypes between healthy human individuals. Profiled with immunoSEQ multiplex PCR; TCRdb holds only in-frame clones, not every one. The repertoire holds around 1 million clones, with approximately 80% as singletons. The sample taken for sequencing was memory CD4+ T cells sorted from blood. Noted subset: CD45RA-negative fraction. Every receptor here comes from a young man in good health.

This clone was counted once. V is TRBV30 and J is TRBJ1-3, with D perhaps matching TRBD1 (6 bases). Germline lookup yields CDR1 GTSNPN and CDR2 SVGIG (reference sequence). The CDR3 has 14 residues. With 3 bases removed from V and 4 bases from J, the gap between germline ends came to 13 bases. DNA of the CDR3: TGTGCCTGGAGCTCAGGGGCCAGAGGAAACACCATATATTTT. As protein: CAWSSGARGNTIYF.

The chain carries TRBV9 and TRBJ2-5, with 12 bases lining up with TRBD2. This CDR3 has 15 amino acids. Germline V gives CDR1 SGDLS, CDR2 YYNGEE. The ends lost 4 bases at V and 9 bases at J; junction bases unmatched: 10. The CDR3 spells CASSPGLAGSGAQYF. The CDR3 nucleotides are TGTGCCAGCAGCCCTGGACTAGCGGGGTCCGGGGCCCAGTACTTC.

The J gene is TRBJ1-5, the V gene TRBV9; 12 positions agree with TRBD1. This CDR3 contains 14 residues. The V gene's germline CDR1 is SGDLS and CDR2 YYNGEE. V lost 3 bases, J lost 7 bases, and 2 bases stayed unmatched. The DNA of the CDR3 is TGTGCCAGCAGCGCCGGGACAGGGGGCCAGCCCCAGCATTTT. It encodes CASSAGTGGQPQHF.

The chain couples TRBV9 to TRBJ2-5; TRBD2 might be the D (6 bases). CDR1 and CDR2 from the germline V gene are SGDLS and YYNGEE. The CDR3 sequence is 15 residues long. V was pared by 3 bases and J by 3 bases, with 15 bases between. CDR3 nucleotide sequence: TGTGCCAGCAGCGGGAGGGAGTTCGGGAAAGAGACCCAGTACTTC. Amino acid sequence: CASSGREFGKETQYF. Full variable domain (remainder filled in from reference TRBV9 and TRBJ2-5): DSGVTQTPKHLITATGQRVTLRCSPRSGDLSVYWYQQSLDQGLQFLIQYYNGEERAKGNILERFSAQQFPDLHSELNLSSLELGDSALYFCASSGREFGKETQYFGPGTRLLVL.

DNA of the CDR3: TGTGCCAGCAGCCCTATCACAGATACGCAGTATTTT. Its protein is CASSPITDTQYF. The chain is built from TRBV6-6 and TRBJ2-3; no firm D call. V lost 6 bases and J 2 bases, leaving 6 bases between the germline ends. Germline CDR1 is MNHNY and CDR2 is SVGAGI (reference sequence). The length of the CDR3 is 12 residues.

V and J are TRBV27 and TRBJ2-6, with D unresolved. The germline gives CDR1 MNHEY, CDR2 SMNVEV (reference sequence). CDR3 length equals 17 residues. V shed 0 bases and J shed 1 base, with 10 bases lying between them. CDR3 region: CASSLSPSLSGANVLTF. The CDR3 nucleotides are TGTGCCAGCAGTTTATCCCCAAGCCTTTCTGGGGCCAACGTCCTGACTTTC.

The chain couples TRBV9 to TRBJ1-2; maybe TRBD1 (5 bases). Germline-derived CDR1 and CDR2 are SGDLS and YYNGEE. The CDR3 consists of 15 residues. V dropped 4 bases and J dropped 2 bases, with 15 bases sitting between them. The CDR3 region has the DNA TGTGCCAGCAGCTCCCGACAGACTACGAACTATGGCTACACCTTC. Its translation is CASSSRQTTNYGYTF.

The chain combines TRBV7-2 with TRBJ1-4; no reliable D call. The CDR3 contains 13 residues. V was pared by 2 bases and J by 8 bases, with 9 bases between. Per germline, CDR1 SGHTA and CDR2 FQGNSA. The CDR3 protein is CASSLQRKEKLFF. DNA of the CDR3: TGTGCCAGCAGCTTACAAAGAAAGGAAAAACTGTTTTTT.